Each of the 18 T cell receptor beta chains below was sequenced from the same sample in a study of T and B cells in COVID-19 patients. Each TRB amplification used roughly 220-550 ng of genomic DNA from blood. BIOMED2 TRB-A/B primer pools were used in multiplex TRB PCR. TCRdb re-called the multiplex PCR reads with MiXCR, one entry per CDR3 protein. Among some 15,000 distinct CDR3 sequences, roughly 29% were seen once, and the ten largest hold about 1%. The source material was blood. These receptors were collected from a human donor who had recovered from COVID-19.

V and J are TRBV12-3 or TRBV12-4 and TRBJ1-6; D ambiguous. Trimming stripped 6 bases from V and 7 bases from J, with 13 bases between. CDR3 size: 14 residues. Here the CDR3 DNA reads TGTGCCAGCAGCACCTCGGTGTTGAATTCACCCCTCCACTTT. Translated: CASSTSVLNSPLHF.

Within the sample, this clonotype is medium-sized. The chain links TRBV6-6 to TRBJ2-1, with D tentatively TRBD2 (6 bases). CDR1 MNHNY and CDR2 SVGAGI come from the germline V gene (reference sequence). V was trimmed by 8 bases and J by 3 bases, leaving 8 bases between them. The CDR3 totals 12 residues. The CDR3 reads CASGGFYNEQFF. CDR3 sequence (DNA): TGTGCCAGCGGGGGGTTCTACAATGAGCAGTTCTTC.

This clonotype was observed a few times. This chain links TRBV27 with TRBJ2-5; D possibly corresponds to TRBD2 (6 bases). CDR3 size: 14 residues. Germline V gene lookup returns CDR1 MNHEY and CDR2 SMNVEV (reference sequence). The V and J ends lost 1 base and 7 bases respectively, with 13 bases between them. The CDR3 region is CASSLLGGAGTQYF. The CDR3 DNA sequence: TGTGCCAGCAGTTTATTGGGCGGGGCCGGGACCCAGTACTTC.

This clonotype showed up just a few times. The chain uses TRBV7-2 and TRBJ2-1; 10 nucleotides line up with TRBD2. The CDR3 is 15 amino acids. Germline-derived CDR1 and CDR2 are SGHTA and FQGNSA. Losses at the gene ends were 6 bases for V and 3 bases for J; bases not matched to a gene: 5. The CDR3 spells CASSLTSGDYNEQFF. CDR3 nucleotides: TGTGCCAGCAGTCTAACTAGCGGGGACTACAATGAGCAGTTCTTC.

Regarding this clonotype: The CDR3 ends on some other residue instead of the conserved phenylalanine or tryptophan, so this is likely a read error. The rearrangement uses TRBV27 and TRBJ2-5; 11 bases agree with TRBD2. From germline, CDR1 is MNHEY and CDR2 SMNVEV (reference sequence). V lost 3 bases, J lost 2 bases, and 2 bases stayed unmatched. This CDR3 spans 15 amino acids. In DNA form, the CDR3 reads TGTGCCAGCAGTTTTAGCGGGGGGGGACAAGAGACCCAGTACCTC. This translates into CASSFSGGGQETQYL.

This chain joins TRBV6-2 or TRBV6-3 and TRBJ2-3; D is unclear. V was trimmed by 6 bases and J by 2 bases, leaving 6 bases between them. Germline V gene sequence: CDR1 MNHEY, CDR2 SVGEGT. The CDR3 spans 12 residues. CDR3 coding DNA: TGTGCCAGCAGGAGACTCACAGATACGCAGTATTTT. As protein: CASRRLTDTQYF.

This rearrangement joins TRBV20-1 to TRBJ2-2, with 12 bases lining up with TRBD2. The CDR3 spans 14 residues. Losses at the gene ends were 5 bases for V and 7 bases for J; bases not matched to a gene: 5. Looked up from germline, CDR1 is DFQATT and CDR2 is SNEGSKA (reference sequence). The CDR3 protein is CSARTSGVGGELFF. DNA for the CDR3: TGCAGTGCTCGGACTAGCGGGGTGGGCGGGGAGCTGTTTTTT.

V is TRBV28 and J is TRBJ2-2; D is possibly TRBD2 (5 bases). Trimming removed 8 bases at V and 6 bases at J, with 7 bases between. Germline assignment: CDR1 MDHEN and CDR2 SYDVKM. CDR3 length equals 11 residues. The CDR3 DNA reads TGTGCCAGCGGAGGTCCCGGGGAGCTGTTTTTT. It translates to CASGGPGELFF.

This clonotype was observed a handful of times. The gene calls are TRBV20-1 and TRBJ2-1, with D tentatively TRBD2 (6 bases). Germline V gives CDR1 DFQATT, CDR2 SNEGSKA (reference sequence). This CDR3 region has 15 residues. Trimming pared 3 bases from V and 6 bases from J, leaving 18 bases between. CDR3 bases: TGCAGTGCTAGTAGTGGGCGGGGACCCCGCAATGAGCAGTTCTTC. Translated, it gives CSASSGRGPRNEQFF.

This clonotype came up a few times. The rearrangement uses TRBV18 and TRBJ1-2; D not resolved. Between the trimmed V and J ends, which lost 3 bases and 8 bases, there was a span of 13 bases. The CDR3 consists of 13 residues. Germline assignment: CDR1 KGHSH and CDR2 LQKENI. CDR3 DNA: TGTGCCAGCTCACCCCTCACAGAAGGCGGCTACACCTTC. It encodes CASSPLTEGGYTF.

In its sample, this clonotype was seen a few times. This CDR3 reads CASSADSGGTDTQYF. CDR3 coding DNA: TGTGCCAGCAGTGCTGATAGCGGGGGCACAGATACGCAGTATTTT. V usage is TRBV6-4 and J usage is TRBJ2-3; TRBD2 agrees at 8 bases. CDR3 length equals 15 residues. Germline V gene lookup returns CDR1 MRHNA and CDR2 SNTAGT. After removal of 4 bases from V and 1 base from J, the junction contained 4 bases not matched to a gene.

The sample holds a few counts of this clonotype. The rearrangement joins TRBV6-5 to TRBJ2-7; 10 bases map to TRBD1. V trimming: 2 bases; J trimming: 4 bases; junction bases outside the gene matches: 5. The CDR3 totals 15 residues. Germline values: CDR1 MNHEY, CDR2 SVGAGI. In DNA, the CDR3 is TGTGCCAGCAGTTACCATACGGGACAGGGGTACGAGCAGTACTTC. Protein: CASSYHTGQGYEQYF.

This clonotype was observed a few times. The genes are TRBV27 and TRBJ2-3, with 7 positions matching TRBD2. The CDR3 extends over 16 amino acids. Germline loops: CDR1 MNHEY, CDR2 SMNVEV (reference sequence). The V and J ends lost 9 bases and 4 bases, in that order; junction bases with no gene match: 16. The CDR3 protein is CASKNPGTTIADTQYF. CDR3 coding DNA: TGTGCCAGTAAGAACCCCGGGACTACAATCGCAGATACGCAGTATTTT.

The V and J genes are TRBV20-1 and TRBJ1-1; D possibly corresponds to TRBD1 (5 bases). Trimming cost V 0 bases and J 5 bases, with 10 bases left between them. CDR3 length equals 13 residues. Germline V gene sequence: CDR1 DFQATT, CDR2 SNEGSKA (reference sequence). The CDR3: CSARDGGSTEAFF. In DNA, the CDR3 is TGCAGTGCTAGAGACGGGGGGAGTACTGAAGCTTTCTTT.

This clonotype is labeled medium-sized. V and J are TRBV12-3 or TRBV12-4 and TRBJ2-1; TRBD2 aligns across 7 bases. The CDR3 is 14 amino acids. Germline trimming cut 10 bases from V and 7 bases from J; bases unmatched to any gene: 13. The chain's CDR3 is CATERTRVRNEQFF. CDR3 in DNA: TGTGCCACCGAAAGGACTAGGGTGCGGAATGAGCAGTTCTTC.

The CDR3 sequence: CATRDSANYGYTF. The CDR3, as DNA: TGTGCCACCCGCGACAGCGCTAACTATGGCTACACCTTC. The V and J genes are TRBV19 and TRBJ1-2; tentative D call: TRBD1 (5 bases). V was shortened by 10 bases and J by 0 bases, with 12 bases between the two germline ends. CDR3 size: 13 residues. In germline, CDR1 is LNHDA, CDR2 SQIVND (reference sequence).

By share, this clonotype counts as medium-sized. The rearrangement joins TRBV19 to TRBJ2-1; TRBD2 matches 7 bases. Germline V gene lookup returns CDR1 LNHDA and CDR2 SQIVND (reference sequence). V trimming: 3 bases; J trimming: 1 base; junction bases outside the gene matches: 9. The CDR3 consists of 17 residues. The CDR3 coding sequence is TGTGCCAGTAGTATGGTACGCGGGCGGGGGTCCTACAATGAGCAGTTCTTC. This sequence encodes CASSMVRGRGSYNEQFF.

The chain employs TRBV11-3 and TRBJ1-4; possibly TRBD1 for D (6 bases). The germline V gene encodes CDR1 SGHNT and CDR2 YENEEA. This CDR3 contains 18 residues. Trimming shortened V by 1 base and J by 8 bases, and 23 bases separated the two germline ends. The CDR3 sequence is CASSLGGAPNPGNEKLFF. The CDR3 region has the DNA TGTGCCAGCAGCTTAGGGGGGGCACCAAACCCCGGAAACGAAAAACTGTTTTTT.